This TCR beta chain was documented in a study of long-term antiretroviral therapy in people with HIV. Findings of the study overall: Comparison with controls showed narrower CDR3 length ranges in HIV repertoires.

As for this clone: Its antigen is not identified.

immunoSEQ v3.0 was run at survey level. Only in-frame clones appear in the TCRdb table, and some are missing; sequencing was by immunoSEQ multiplex PCR. Of tens of thousands of clones in the sample, roughly 84% are singletons; the top ten hold around 8%. From germline, CDR1 is SEHNR and CDR2 FQNEAQ (reference sequence). Trimming removed 2 bases from V and 3 bases from J, with 7 bases in between. The CDR3 runs 14 residues. The sample in question was unsorted PBMCs, obtained 0.2 years before starting antiretroviral therapy. This sequence originates from a man aged 18 to 30 with HIV. The chain is built from TRBV7-9 and TRBJ1-4, with D uncertain. The CDR3 sequence is CASSLQGSNEKLFF. The CDR3 DNA follows: TGTGCCAGCAGCTTACAAGGGTCTAATGAAAAACTGTTTTTT.